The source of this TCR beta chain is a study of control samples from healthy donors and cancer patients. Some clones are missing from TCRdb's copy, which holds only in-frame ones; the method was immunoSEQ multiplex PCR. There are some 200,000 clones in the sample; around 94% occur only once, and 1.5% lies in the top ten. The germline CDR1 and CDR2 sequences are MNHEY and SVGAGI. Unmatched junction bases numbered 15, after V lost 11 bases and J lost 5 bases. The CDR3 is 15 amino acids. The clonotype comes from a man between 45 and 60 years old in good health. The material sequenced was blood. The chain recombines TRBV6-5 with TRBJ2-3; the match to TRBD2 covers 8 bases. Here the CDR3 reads CAASGRGLALDTQYF. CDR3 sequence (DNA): TGTGCCGCTTCTGGGAGAGGACTAGCTCTAGATACGCAGTATTTT.